This T cell receptor (beta chain) was captured by sequencing in a study of PD-L1 blockade in urothelial cancer listed by TCRdb under 2017. In terms of the full investigation: All patients started therapy at some point between 2014 and 2016 and received atezolizumab 1,200 mg intravenously every 3 weeks. A median of roughly 140,000 T cells and around 81,000 unique TCRs was obtained from blood samples, and a median clonality of approximately 0.08 was observed. Pretreatment tumor samples, along with matched peripheral blood serially collected before and after atezolizumab treatment, were subjected to TCR sequencing. The study, an exploratory multi-omic analysis, examined somatic, immune and clinical correlates of response to PD-L1 blockade with atezolizumab in urothelial cancer. In the same patients, whole exome sequencing and RNA sequencing of pretreatment tumors were performed in addition to TCR sequencing. Durable clinical benefit was achieved by nine patients and was not achieved by 20 patients. About 90% of the 29 patients were identified as males with urothelial cancer of bladder origin, and a prior smoking history was reported by 18 of 29 patients. Around 29 patients had pretreatment blood TCR-seq, around 25 had at least one posttreatment blood collection, and around 25 had tumor TCR-seq. Blood samples were analyzed at 3 weeks after treatment start (second dose) and at 6 weeks after treatment start. Patients had an ECOG performance status of 0 or 1 and had received between 0 and 3 prior chemotherapy regimens. Durable clinical benefit meant progression-free survival longer than 6 months, and TCR features were also tested against progression-free and overall survival.

Synthetic TCR analog templates were spiked into each PCR to estimate absolute template abundance from read counts. TCRbeta CDR3 regions were amplified from genomic DNA with bias-controlled V and J gene primers using the immunoSEQ assay. Sequencing of rearranged TCRbeta segments was done at approximately 20X coverage. For the original study's pipeline: Sequencing errors were corrected by clustering and CDR3s were annotated against IMGT to assign V, D and J genes. Only productive TCRbeta rearrangements were used in downstream analyses, excluding out-of-frame or stop-codon sequences. To compute clonality, Shannon entropy was normalized by the log of the number of unique productive sequences and then subtracted from one. Clones differing between time points or between blood and tumor were identified by Fisher's exact test with Benjamini-Hochberg correction at adjusted p below 0.01. TCRdb obtained this table from immuneACCESS and retained in-frame rearrangements with V and J assigned. These tables miss some clones; where compared with another copy, unresolved V genes account for less than half of the shortfall, and the remainder is unexplained. V and J calls and clone size are copied from that table; D and trimming were computed from the DNA. Recorded for this sample are about 91,000 clones; approximately 87% of them occurred a single time. The ten largest make up over 7.5% of the sample.

The time point label, read with the paper, signifies: peripheral blood 6 weeks after treatment start. A total of 25 to 30 patients with locally advanced or metastatic urothelial carcinoma, treated at Memorial Sloan Kettering on a trial protocol, made up the cohort. Peripheral blood mononuclear cells were collected pretreatment and during treatment, with between 1 and 8 total time points per patient. The Qiagen DNeasy Blood extraction kit was used to purify genomic DNA from total PBMCs and tumor samples. PBMCs were collected pretreatment and during treatment, and were isolated and stored as previously described. Comments on this clone: It lacks a known antigen. Nothing much larger sits one base from this clone, and base qualities are not available.

The research as a whole found: Small sample size (n ≈ 29) and many exploratory analyses mean the results are intended to be hypothesis-generating. Improved progression-free and overall survival was found to be associated with pretreatment peripheral blood TCR clonality below the median. Greater expansion of tumor-associated TCR clones in peripheral blood 3 weeks after the start of treatment was observed in patients with durable benefit (n of about 21, p = 0.022).

The sequences come from PBMCs, collected around atezolizumab (anti-PD-L1) treatment. The receptor was derived from a man in his sixties or seventies with urothelial cancer.

The DNA is as follows: TGTGCCAGCAGACCTTTCTTGCGGGAGCGGATCGGGGAGCTGTTTTTT. This encodes CASRPFLRERIGELFF. This chain is built from TRBV5-6 and TRBJ2-2, with TRBD2 matching 7 junction bases. Clipping removes 5 bases from V and 7 bases from J, with 14 as the unmatched junction base count. There are 16 amino acids in the CDR3, from cysteine to phenylalanine inclusive. The sequence is cut down to CDR3 DNA, 48 bases in frame from base 1. CDR1 and CDR2 are drawn from the germline V gene: SGHDT, YYEEEE.